These T cell receptor beta chains were read from a single sample in a study of radiotherapy plus CTLA-4 blockade in lung cancer. Produced via immunoSEQ multiplex PCR; TCRdb's table is partial and in-frame only. Of around 24,000 clones in the sample, over 70% are singletons; the top ten hold 3.6%. The source material was peripheral blood, sampled from a patient treated with radiotherapy plus ipilimumab. These receptors all come from a human donor with non-small cell lung cancer who had stable disease on radiotherapy plus ipilimumab. The CDR3 runs from the conserved cysteine through the conserved F or W. Each record gives: D gene, V gene, J gene, clone size, CDR3 DNA, CDR3 protein. The D gene is left open where the match is weak. Size values are once, few and many counts, or a class for expanded clones, and some rows have none.

D gene: .; V gene: TRBV7-2; J gene: TRBJ2-7; clone size: .; CDR3 DNA: TGTGCCAGCAGCTTAAATCACGAGCAGTACTTC; CDR3 protein: CASSLNHEQYF
D gene: TRBD2; V gene: TRBV2; J gene: TRBJ2-1; clone size: once; CDR3 DNA: TGTGCCAGCAGTGATATAGCGGGAGGGACCAATGAGCAGTTCTTC; CDR3 protein: CASSDIAGGTNEQFF
D gene: TRBD1; V gene: TRBV29-1; J gene: TRBJ2-7; clone size: once; CDR3 DNA: TGCAGCGTCGCCGACCCGACAGGGGCTGCCTACGAGCAGTACTTC; CDR3 protein: CSVADPTGAAYEQYF
D gene: .; V gene: TRBV9; J gene: TRBJ2-5; clone size: few; CDR3 DNA: TGTGCCAGCAGCGCCGGACAGTCGGAGACCCAGTACTTC; CDR3 protein: CASSAGQSETQYF
D gene: .; V gene: TRBV7-8; J gene: TRBJ1-1; clone size: few; CDR3 DNA: TGTGCCAGCACCGCAGGCCGGACTGTCACTGAAGCTTTCTTT; CDR3 protein: CASTAGRTVTEAFF
D gene: TRBD1; V gene: TRBV5-8; J gene: TRBJ1-5; clone size: once; CDR3 DNA: TGTGCCAGCAGCTTGATTCAGGGGGCAAACCAGCCCCAGCATTTT; CDR3 protein: CASSLIQGANQPQHF
D gene: TRBD1; V gene: TRBV5-6; J gene: TRBJ1-2; clone size: once; CDR3 DNA: TGTGCCAGCAGCGAGGGACAGGGTCGCTACACCTTC; CDR3 protein: CASSEGQGRYTF
D gene: TRBD1; V gene: TRBV6-5; J gene: TRBJ1-6; clone size: .; CDR3 DNA: TGTGCCAGCAGTTACCGGACAGGGAGAAATTCACCCCTCCACTTT; CDR3 protein: CASSYRTGRNSPLHF
D gene: .; V gene: TRBV29-1; J gene: TRBJ2-3; clone size: .; CDR3 DNA: TGCAGCGTTTCGGGCTCCACCACAGATACGCAGTATTTT; CDR3 protein: CSVSGSTTDTQYF
D gene: .; V gene: TRBV5-6; J gene: TRBJ1-3; clone size: few; CDR3 DNA: TGTGCCAGCAGCTTGGACACCGAGGGAGGAAACACCATATATTTT; CDR3 protein: CASSLDTEGGNTIYF
D gene: .; V gene: TRBV5-6; J gene: TRBJ2-7; clone size: few; CDR3 DNA: TGTGCCAGCGGGCAGGGACCCTACGAGCAGTACTTC; CDR3 protein: CASGQGPYEQYF
D gene: TRBD1; V gene: TRBV19; J gene: TRBJ1-5; clone size: .; CDR3 DNA: TGTGCCAGTAACTCCGGGACAGGGGTTAATCAGCCCCAGCATTTT; CDR3 protein: CASNSGTGVNQPQHF
D gene: .; V gene: TRBV21-1; J gene: TRBJ2-7; clone size: .; CDR3 DNA: TGTGCCAGCAGCAAACTACTAGCGGGTTCCACCTACGAGCAGTACTTC; CDR3 protein: CASSKLLAGSTYEQYF